This T cell receptor beta chain was observed in a study of T cell responses to AZD1222 COVID-19 vaccine listed by TCRdb under 2021. With respect to the entire study: TCR sequencing was performed for roughly 250 trial participants, of whom around 200 were given two doses of AZD1222 and about 25 were given two doses of MenACWY control vaccine. Trial participants were enrolled by age into 18-55, 56-69 and 70-plus year subgroups, with 148, 28 and 57 TCR-sequenced participants respectively. The research as a whole found: Epitopes outside the regions mutated in the B.1.351 and B.1.1.7 variants were reportedly recognized by nearly half of the unique spike-specific TCRs. Most participants were white British and females outnumbered males, and the authors suggested that clonal diversity may have been underestimated. Conclusions about previously exposed vaccinees were limited because only a handful of AZD1222 recipients were SARS-CoV-2 seropositive at baseline. The whole spike protein was spanned by vaccine-associated CD4 TCRs, and dominant responses were seen in regions 160-218 and 743-854. No day 14 peak-response samples were available, so repertoires were characterized only after the peak T cell response. After two AZD1222 doses, both the breadth and the depth of spike-specific TCRs were significantly higher than at day 0 and than in MenACWY recipients. The 56-69-year group was small, and its depth increase did not reach significance, likely because of low power.

The sample's time point label is to be understood as: about 28 days (+/-7) after the second vaccine dose. Because spike-specific TCR depth and breadth did not differ between the two schedules, AZD1222 recipients who got a second dose at roughly 4 weeks were pooled with those who got a second dose at roughly 12 weeks. Samples from vaccinated people were obtained from the UK trials COV001 and COV002, which included a single-blind randomized controlled phase 2/3 trial of AZD1222 (ChAdOx1 nCoV-19) in healthy adults. For TCRbeta chain sequencing, PBMC samples were collected from trial participants at day 0 and at day 28 after the second dose. The CDR3 has 15 amino acids, counting the end cysteine and phenylalanine. The entry retains the CDR3 DNA only, 45 bases that are in frame from base 1. Relative to germline, V is 7 bases shorter and J is 1 base shorter, with 16 bases between their ends. CDR1 and CDR2, looked up from the germline V gene (reference sequence), are SGHAT and FQDESV.

The CDR3 regions of human TCRbeta chains were analyzed by immunosequencing. As for the original processing: TCRs in the repertoires were compared against a reference library of SARS-CoV-2-specific TCRs that had been generated with the MIRA antigen-specificity platform. Breadth was defined as the fraction of unique TCRs that were SARS-CoV-2-associated, and depth was defined as the fraction of total T cells that were SARS-CoV-2-associated. Each spike-specific TCR was assigned to its reactive spike region and to a CD4 or CD8 class using the MIRA data. Log10-transformed breadth and depth values were compared by one-way ANOVA with Sidak's multiple comparisons tests. Here the immuneACCESS table is served through TCRdb, limited to in-frame sequences with V and J called. Missing clones are a known gap in these copies; in checked studies unresolved V genes cover under half, and the rest lacks a known reason. The D gene and trimming were derived from the DNA, and the V and J assignments and clone size from that table. The sample table holds over 110,000 clones, of which 75% to 90% were seen once. The top ten constitute 1.6% of the sample.

As concerns this clone: Its target antigen remains unknown. Base qualities are not provided; no much larger clone lies one nucleotide away.

The receptor was isolated from an adult who received the AZD1222 COVID-19 vaccine. Recombination linked TRBV11-1 to TRBJ1-1; no D segment can be confidently identified. The specimen comprised peripheral blood, sampled 28 days after the second AZD1222 dose. The sequenced DNA: TGTGCCAGCACCTCTGAGAGAGCCGCGAACACTGAAGCTTTCTTT. Its translation reads: CASTSERAANTEAFF.